This entry lists 15 T cell receptor beta chains sequenced from one sample in a study of T cells in Graves' hyperthyroidism and ophthalmopathy. Researchers took RNA transcripts and amplified the TCR beta CDR3 regions from them. The HTBI set primed first-round TCR CDR3 RT-PCR. Using its own MiXCR run on the multiplex PCR reads, TCRdb lists one record per CDR3 protein. The repertoire holds 800,000 or so distinct CDR3 sequences, with around 38% as singletons. Sequencing was done on a sample of blood. The receptors derive from a man between 18 and 35 years old with Graves' hyperthyroidism.

This clonotype was detected a few times. The rearrangement joins TRBV14 to TRBJ2-7; 8 nucleotides agree with TRBD2. CDR1 is SGHDN and CDR2 is FVKESK in the germline V gene. This CDR3 is built from 14 residues. Germline trimming cut 4 bases from V and 2 bases from J; bases unmatched to any gene: 4. The CDR3 DNA reads TGTGCCAGCAGCCCCGGACTAGCCCCCTACGAGCAGTACTTC. Residues: CASSPGLAPYEQYF.

The V call is TRBV24-1, the J call TRBJ2-2, with D maybe TRBD1 (5 bases). The V end lost 0 bases, the J end lost 4 bases, and 11 bases lay between the germline ends. The CDR3 consists of 16 residues. CDR1 and CDR2 from the germline V gene are KGHDR and SFDVKD. CDR3 sequence: CATSDLKGMGTGELFF. CDR3 nucleotide sequence: TGTGCCACCAGTGATTTGAAGGGGATGGGCACCGGGGAGCTGTTTTTT.

The rearrangement uses TRBV11-1 and TRBJ2-7; no definite D call. Germline CDR1 reads SGHAT; CDR2 reads FQDESV (reference sequence). With 6 bases removed from V and 2 bases from J, the gap between germline ends came to 14 bases. The CDR3 runs 14 residues. CDR3 bases: TGTGCCAGCAGTTATCGGTCACCGACCTACGAGCAGTACTTC. Protein sequence: CASSYRSPTYEQYF. Full variable domain (rest looked up from reference TRBV11-1 and TRBJ2-7): EAEVAQSPRYKITEKSQAVAFWCDPISGHATLYWYRQILGQGPELLVQFQDESVVDDSQLPKDRFSAERLKGVDSTLKIQPAELGDSAMYLCASSYRSPTYEQYFGPGTRLTVT.

This clonotype has a count of ten or more. This rearrangement joins TRBV10-3 to TRBJ2-7; D possibly corresponds to TRBD2 (6 bases). The V and J ends lost 5 bases and 7 bases respectively, with 12 bases between them. The CDR3 consists of 12 residues. Germline assignment: CDR1 ENHRY and CDR2 SYGVKD. Here the CDR3 reads CAISRGSSEQYF. CDR3 in DNA: TGTGCCATCAGTCGGGGGTCCTCGGAGCAGTACTTC.

This clonotype was counted at least ten times. This chain joins TRBV2 and TRBJ1-1, with D maybe TRBD1 (5 bases). V was shortened by 2 bases and J by 7 bases, with 11 bases between the two germline ends. The CDR3 sequence is 13 residues long. CDR1 and CDR2 (germline): SNHLY, FYNNEI. CDR3 nucleotides: TGTGCCAGCAGTGAAATAAGGGACGGTGAAGCTTTCTTT. This codes for CASSEIRDGEAFF.

This clonotype was counted a few times. This chain links TRBV7-3 with TRBJ1-1; 7 positions match TRBD1. V was clipped by 5 bases and J by 8 bases; unmatched bases: 17. The CDR3 length is 16 residues. Germline assignment: CDR1 SGHTA and CDR2 FQGTGA. CDR3 DNA sequence: TGTGCCAGCAGCGCCACCCCGGACAGGCGCGGACCCGAAGCTTTCTTT. It encodes CASSATPDRRGPEAFF.

J is TRBJ1-1 and V is TRBV9; tentatively, D is TRBD1 (6 bases). CDR3 length: 17 residues. Germline V gene data show CDR1 as SGDLS and CDR2 as YYNGEE. V was shortened by 4 bases and J by 0 bases, with 19 bases between the two germline ends. The CDR3 nucleotides are TGTGCCAGCAGCTGGGGGGGCAGCTTCCTGATGAACACTGAAGCTTTCTTT. It is translated as CASSWGGSFLMNTEAFF.

This clonotype was recorded a few times. CDR3 protein: CASGQGQGNQPQHF. In nucleotides, the CDR3 is TGTGCCAGCGGCCAGGGACAGGGCAATCAGCCCCAGCATTTT. The chain has TRBV6-5 and TRBJ1-5; 8 nucleotides align to TRBD1. Germline CDR1 MNHEY, CDR2 SVGAGI. This CDR3 spans 14 amino acids. The ends lost 8 bases at V and 2 bases at J; junction bases unmatched: 5.

This clonotype was seen a few times. The rearrangement links TRBV7-2 to TRBJ2-7, with D possibly TRBD2 on 6 matching bases. In germline, CDR1 is SGHTA, CDR2 FQGNSA. CDR3 length: 14 residues. Trimming pared 1 base from V and 4 bases from J, leaving 11 bases between. CDR3 DNA: TGTGCCAGCAGCTTAGATATAGGGAGGTACGAGCAGTACTTC. Protein product: CASSLDIGRYEQYF.

About this clonotype: It may be a read error: a sequence one base away is much more abundant. The chain recombines TRBV14 with TRBJ1-3, with D uncertain. This CDR3 is 14 amino acids long. The germline gives CDR1 SGHDN, CDR2 FVKESK. The CDR3: CASSQRTGGDTIYF. The DNA for the CDR3 is TGTGCCAGCAGCCAAAGAACGGGTGGAGACACCATATATTTT.

This clonotype was observed a handful of times. This rearrangement joins TRBV5-4 to TRBJ1-6; maybe TRBD1 (5 bases). V was cut by 3 bases and J by 9 bases, with 13 bases left in between. The CDR3 covers 14 residues. In germline, CDR1 is SGHNT, CDR2 YYREEE (reference sequence). In nucleotides, the CDR3 is TGTGCCAGCAGCTCCCAGGGCTTCGGTTCACCCCTCCACTTT. This sequence encodes CASSSQGFGSPLHF.

The CDR3 DNA reads as TGTGCCAGCAGCACTGAGACAGGCTACACCGGGGAGCTGTTTTTT. It codes for CASSTETGYTGELFF. The chain joins TRBV7-3 to TRBJ2-2, with D tentatively TRBD1 (6 bases). This CDR3 is 15 amino acids long. The ends were cut back, 5 bases at V and 3 bases at J, with 13 bases in the middle. The germline CDR1 and CDR2 sequences are SGHTA and FQGTGA.

The rearrangement joins TRBV15 to TRBJ2-3; TRBD1 is a possible D gene (6 bases). Per the germline V gene, CDR1 is LNHNV and CDR2 is YYDKDF (reference sequence). The CDR3 sequence is 15 residues long. V was shortened by 3 bases and J by 4 bases, with 14 bases between the two germline ends. The chain's CDR3 is CATSRSRGIADTQYF. The CDR3, as DNA: TGTGCCACCAGCAGGTCCAGGGGAATAGCAGATACGCAGTATTTT.

This clonotype was counted many times. The genes are TRBV5-1 and TRBJ1-4; D ambiguous. The CDR3 consists of 15 residues. Trimming took 0 bases from V and 6 from J, leaving 12 bases between them. Germline values: CDR1 SGHRS, CDR2 YFSETQ. CDR3 sequence: CASSLAGYADEKLFF. The CDR3 coding sequence is TGCGCCAGCAGCTTGGCCGGGTATGCCGATGAAAAACTGTTTTTT.

In this sample, this clonotype turned up many times. This chain joins TRBV7-9 and TRBJ1-6; TRBD1 matches at 8 bases. The CDR3 totals 16 residues. V was clipped by 0 bases and J by 10 bases; unmatched bases: 8. The germline V gene encodes CDR1 SEHNR and CDR2 FQNEAQ (reference sequence). The CDR3 region has the DNA TGTGCCAGCAGCTTAGCGGCCGGACAGGGTCACTCACCCCTCCACTTT. It yields the protein CASSLAAGQGHSPLHF. The entire variable domain, with the rest obtained from reference TRBV7-9 and TRBJ1-6, is as follows: DTGVSQNPRHKITKRGQNVTFRCDPISEHNRLYWYRQTLGQGPEFLTYFQNEAQLEKSRLLSDRFSAERPKGSFSTLEIQRTEQGDSAMYLCASSLAAGQGHSPLHFGNGTRLTVT.